Given below is one T cell receptor (beta chain) in context. The source of the sample is a study of blood T cell repertoires in COVID-19. While infection was still active, Seattle patients were enrolled and then followed longitudinally. TCRdb's copy holds only in-frame clones and misses some; the assay was immunoSEQ multiplex PCR. The sample contains a few hundred thousand clones, 88% of which appear only once. Source material: peripheral blood. The source is a woman under 40 with COVID-19, enrolled during active disease.

The CDR3, as DNA: TGTGCCAGCAGCCGGACTAGCAGGAGCACAGATACGCAGTATTTT. Its translation is CASSRTSRSTDTQYF. The V call is TRBV7-3, the J call TRBJ2-3, with 8 bases identical to TRBD2. The CDR3 sequence is 15 residues long. With 5 bases clipped from V and 0 bases from J, the junction kept 4 bases outside the gene matches. Germline-derived CDR1 and CDR2 are SGHTA and FQGTGA.